This T cell receptor beta chain was retrieved from a study of cytomegalovirus exposure and HLA in healthy donors (dated by TCRdb to the late 2010s). The study in broad terms: An earlier analysis of several hundred of the donors reported 276 Gb of sequence data and 90 million to 120 million unique TCR beta sequences obtained from around 190 million T cells. An early release covering 550 to 700 HLA-typed donors comprised about 300 gigabases of sequencing data and roughly 86 million unique TCR sequences. Among the roughly 400 genotyped donors, around 81% belonged to the genetic ancestry cluster associated with self-reported Caucasian donors. The study aimed to test whether cataloging public T cell receptors could reveal signatures of past pathogen exposure. Using immunosequencing, the study profiled T cell repertoires from some 670 subjects and related those repertoires to cytomegalovirus serostatus. Besides the first cohort of hundreds of subjects, a separate validation cohort made up of 120 different subjects was used. To predict cytomegalovirus infection status, the study brought together high-throughput TCR immunosequencing, statistical association of individual TCRs with disease status, and machine learning. A later analysis re-examined previously published TCR beta repertoires from more than 650 donors and added high-resolution HLA genotyping to investigate patterns of TCR occurrence. In the later analysis, no new phenotypic data were used to find candidate immune exposures; instead, reliance was placed on TCR beta sequences and their occurrence across donors. In an earlier analysis of around 540 of the donors, high-throughput TCR beta sequencing was used to judge whether each TCR beta V gene segment behaved as functional or pseudogenic. Donor age, sex, ethnicity and CMV serostatus were compiled alongside the repertoire data. In a later genetic analysis, genome-wide SNP genotypes for about three fifths of the roughly 670 donors were used, and that subset was treated as a discovery cohort. Every discovery cohort repertoire had been produced on one sequencing platform. HLA typing covered class I and class II loci at four-digit resolution. Typing coverage differed by locus: A, B, C, DRB1 and DQB1 were typed in about 620-640 donors, DQA1 in roughly 500, DPA1 in around 610, and DPB1 in just under 490. About five DR-DQ haplotypes were treated as single units for association and clustering because of strong linkage in the cohort. On average, roughly 240,000 unique TCR beta nucleotide sequences were sequenced per donor among 350 to 400 genotyped donors of the cohort, with approximately 18% of those sequences being non-productive.

Points the paper makes about the study in general: In a later analysis, the rate of TCR association differed among HLA loci, with DRB1 alleles having the most associated TCRs and HLA-C alleles having the fewest. Broadly in line with IMGT annotations, most TCR beta V segments showed up in productive rearrangements about 87% or about 30% of the time in an earlier analysis of under 700 of the donors. A cluster of highly shared sequence variants was judged likely to represent a technical artifact of the sequencing pipeline. At a false discovery rate of 0.05, a later analysis linked around 17,000 TCR beta sequences to specific HLA alleles. Several of the top co-occurrence clusters appeared to be linked to parvovirus B19, influenza, CMV and Epstein-Barr virus, according to a later analysis. In this cohort, only TCR beta chains were sequenced, and detectable features were limited by the absence of alpha or paired-chain data. Compared with equally common non-associated chains, HLA-associated TCR beta chains in a later analysis were more clonally expanded and had lower generation probabilities. Assigning TCR associations to individual alleles was difficult when HLA alleles, especially DR and DQ, strongly co-occurred. Roughly uniform sequencing depth across donors was assumed in presence/absence analyses, although this assumption may not hold. A few of the identified cytomegalovirus-associated TCR beta chains were confirmed in vitro to be specific for cytomegalovirus antigens. The classifier was reported to diagnose cytomegalovirus status with high specificity and sensitivity in both the original cohort and the validation cohort. A total of some 180 TCR beta chains were listed by the study as associated with cytomegalovirus. A further reported finding was that TCR beta sequences accurately predicted the HLA-A and HLA-B alleles for most subjects in the first cohort. CMV serostatus was the only immune exposure information available for the cohort. Because counts were too low, roughly 17 rarely observed V segments, including chromosome 9 orphons, were left out of the earlier analysis of approximately 500 of the donors. In a later genetic analysis, a missense DCLRE1C variant was associated with V-gene and J-gene trimming of TCR beta chains, and the association was replicated in an independent cohort. Most CMV-associated TCR beta chains appeared to be HLA-restricted in a later analysis, and the HLA associations seemed to be driven largely by CMV exposure. Correlated functional status among segregating V segments might be attributable to linkage disequilibrium, but an unknown experimental factor could not be ruled out. It was suggested by the authors that the approach could potentially be generalized to other disease states and immunological phenotypes. The 87-base-pair reads could not distinguish some IMGT-functional V segments, including TRBV6-2 and TRBV6-3, so those segments were excluded. While some public TCRs were present in many individuals, most TCR sequences turned up only very rarely across donors. According to a later genetic analysis, donors in an Asian-associated ancestry cluster had fewer N-insertions in productive TCRs than the approximately 670-donor mean. Because some donors lacked HLA typing at each locus, the association tests relied only on the typed subset.

The library was obtained by the immunoSEQ multiplex PCR assay. The multiplex PCR relied on a mix of 60 forward primers for TCR Vbeta segments and 13 reverse primers for TCR Jbeta segments. The CDR3 region of rearranged TCR beta genes was amplified from genomic DNA with a multiplex PCR assay. Amplified TCR beta libraries were sequenced as 87-base-pair reads on the Illumina HiSeq System. The original methods were these. A later analysis tallied 75 million to 95 million unique TCR beta chains across the approximately 670 repertoires, and approximately 12 million of those chains were shared by two or more donors. Raw reads were error-corrected and collapsed into unique sequences by a nearest-neighbor algorithm in which closely related sequences were merged to remove PCR and sequencing errors. To assign V, D and J gene segments, CDR3 sequences were aligned to IMGT reference sequences. For a sequence to be retained, a match of at least six nucleotides was required to both a V gene segment and a J gene segment. A rearrangement counted as productive if the CDR3 had no stop codons and remained in frame with V and J, and every other rearrangement counted as non-productive. Following IMGT convention, CDR3 was defined as the stretch from the second conserved V-encoded cysteine to the conserved J-encoded phenylalanine. The earlier analysis of about 570 of the donors excluded any sequence lacking an unambiguous match to a single V gene segment. In an earlier analysis of approximately 590 of the donors, V segments were called functional above 56.7% productive rearrangements and were called segregating when the between-donor standard deviation exceeded 5%. A statistical classification framework was built for diagnosing cytomegalovirus status from the catalog of TCR beta chain sequences. In a later analysis, TCR nucleotide sequences were compared against IMGT/GENE-DB human TR gene sequences so that V and J genes could be assigned. In a later analysis, CDR3 sequences and most-parsimonious VDJ recombination scenarios were assigned using the TCRdist pipeline. A later analysis defined each TCR beta chain by its CDR3 amino acid sequence plus V-gene family, and excluded reads lacking a unique V-gene family. To address suspected cross-contamination and a sequencing artifact, a later analysis removed under 600 highly shared, low-generation-probability nucleotide sequences. In a later analysis, a clonal expansion index for each public chain was calculated from normalized within-repertoire ranks of inferred template counts. In a later analysis, generation probabilities were computed using a VDJ recombination model fitted to out-of-frame rearrangements, and the results were checked against IGoR. In a later analysis, TCR-TCR, TCR-HLA and TCR-CMV co-occurrence was scored with hypergeometric tests, and a repertoire-size bias correction was applied to TCR pairs. To estimate false discovery rates, a later analysis permuted the HLA or CMV assignments 20 times. In a later analysis, co-occurring TCRs were grouped with DBSCAN, and TCRdist sequence similarity was added when clustering was performed within HLA-allele-positive subsets. Co-occurrence clustering excluded repertoires with fewer than 30,000 or more than 120,000 public chains, plus five with anomalous nucleotide sharing. TCRdb obtained this table from immuneACCESS and retained in-frame rearrangements with V and J assigned. These tables miss some clones; where compared with another copy, unresolved V genes account for less than half of the shortfall, and the remainder is unexplained. The V and J calls and the clone size are those of that table, but D and trimming were determined from the DNA. The sample table lists around 190,000 clones, 79% of them with a count of one. The ten biggest clones cover 3.5% to 5% of the sample.

As for this clone: Its antigen remains unidentified. It has no much larger one-base neighbor in the sample; base qualities were not kept.

In total, over 600 healthy bone marrow donors made up the cohort. At the time of sampling, all cohort members were nominally healthy, though unrecorded immune exposures were likely present. The donor tested CMV seropositive, placing the donor among the 250 to 350 seropositive members of the cohort. A peripheral blood sample was provided by each donor, and peripheral blood mononuclear cells were used for TCR beta sequencing. The Qiagen DNeasy Blood Extraction Kit was used to extract genomic DNA from the blood cell samples. In the germline V gene, CDR1 corresponds to MNHNS and CDR2 to SASEGT. From the cysteine up to the phenylalanine, the CDR3 has a length of 17 residues. Of all the DNA, just the CDR3 is kept, 51 bases in frame from base 1. V and J lose 2 bases and 0 bases, and a span of 14 bases separates them.

The rearrangement joined TRBV6-1 to TRBJ2-4, and perhaps TRBD2 as D gene, on 6 matching bases. The TCR sequence derives from a woman younger than 45 in good health and CMV-seropositive. The sample taken for sequencing was PBMCs. The bases read TGTGCCAGCAGTGAATTCCCCGGGACTTTAGCCAAAAACATTCAGTACTTC. It translates as CASSEFPGTLAKNIQYF.